Listed here are 23 T cell receptor beta chains from one sample, sequenced in a study of blood T cells in healthy people across ages. Primers used in a second PCR of roughly 7 to 12 cycles were a sample-barcoded 5' primer and a J-beta primer mix. TCRdb passed the 5' RACE reads through MiXCR, listing each CDR3 protein once. The sample includes about 640,000 distinct CDR3 sequences, approximately 59% of them seen just once. The specimen sequenced was blood. The receptors come from a man aged 55 to 69 in good health.

This clonotype has a handful of counts. The chain couples TRBV3-1 to TRBJ2-7; D remains unclear. With the DNA end fitting TRBJ2-5 better, the J assignment may be wrong. The CDR3 has 14 amino acids. Looked up from germline, CDR1 is LGHDT and CDR2 is YNNKEL (reference sequence). CDR3 sequence reads: CASSQAALEETQYF. CDR3 nucleotides: TGTGCCAGCAGCCAAGCAGCCCTCGAGGAGACCCAGTACTTC.

The rearrangement links TRBV5-1 to TRBJ2-3; 8 nucleotides line up with TRBD1. This CDR3 has 16 amino acids. From germline, CDR1 is SGHRS and CDR2 YFSETQ. V lost 0 bases, J lost 4 bases, and 7 bases stayed unmatched. The CDR3 DNA reads as TGCGCCAGCAGCTTGGCCCTTCAGGGGGCCGCAGATACGCAGTATTTT. It encodes CASSLALQGAADTQYF.

There are a few counts of this clonotype. The chain joins TRBV20-1 to TRBJ2-4; the match to TRBD1 covers 7 bases. Germline V lookup: CDR1 DFQATT, CDR2 SNEGSKA (reference sequence). Unmatched junction bases numbered 10, after V lost 1 base and J lost 7 bases. The CDR3 is 15 amino acids. In DNA, the CDR3 is TGCAGTGCTAGAGGGGCAGGGGGATCAGGGAACATTCAGTACTTC. Translating it yields CSARGAGGSGNIQYF.

DNA for the CDR3: TGTGCCAGCAGCGTAGCTAGCGGGGGGCCCTACGAGCAGTACTTC. The encoded protein is CASSVASGGPYEQYF. This rearrangement joins TRBV9 to TRBJ2-7, with 11 bases lining up with TRBD2. After removal of 0 bases from V and 2 bases from J, the junction contained 1 base not matched to a gene. The CDR3 sequence is 15 residues long. The germline CDR1 and CDR2 sequences are SGDLS and YYNGEE. Looking up the rest from reference TRBV9 and TRBJ2-7 gives the full variable domain: DSGVTQTPKHLITATGQRVTLRCSPRSGDLSVYWYQQSLDQGLQFLIQYYNGEERAKGNILERFSAQQFPDLHSELNLSSLELGDSALYFCASSVASGGPYEQYFGPGTRLTVT.

The table lists this clonotype with a count of one. The chain has TRBV4-1 and TRBJ1-2; D not resolved. The CDR3 has 14 residues. Germline V gene sequence: CDR1 MGHRA, CDR2 YSYEKL. V lost 1 base, J lost 6 bases, and 12 bases lay in between. CDR3 residues: CASSQGGWGDGYTF. CDR3 bases: TGCGCCAGCAGCCAAGGTGGCTGGGGAGATGGCTACACCTTC.

This clonotype has more than one count but fewer than ten. This chain links TRBV5-1 with TRBJ2-5, with D maybe TRBD1 (5 bases). The J call is in doubt because the DNA end fits TRBJ2-7 better. CDR3 length: 14 amino acids. CDR1 SGHRS and CDR2 YFSETQ come from the germline V gene. The CDR3 DNA follows: TGCGCCAGCAGCTTGGTTGGCAGGGCGAACGAGCAGTACTTC. Encoded protein: CASSLVGRANEQYF.

J is TRBJ2-1 and V is TRBV7-2, with D possibly being TRBD1 or TRBD2 (5 bases each). The CDR3 covers 16 residues. V dropped 1 base and J dropped 7 bases, with 17 bases sitting between them. Germline V gene lookup returns CDR1 SGHTA and CDR2 FQGNSA. In DNA form, the CDR3 reads TGTGCCAGCAGCTTAGTCGGGACCTTAAAGGCGAATGAGCAGTTCTTC. Its protein is CASSLVGTLKANEQFF.

The V call is TRBV6-1, the J call TRBJ2-1; 7 bases fit TRBD1. This CDR3 region has 15 residues. The germline gives CDR1 MNHNS, CDR2 SASEGT. V dropped 2 bases and J dropped 9; count of bases not matched to a gene: 10. CDR3 sequence (DNA): TGTGCCAGCAGTGAACGGACAGGATCAGACAGTGAGCAGTTCTTC. As protein: CASSERTGSDSEQFF.

This clonotype showed up just a few times. The CDR3 protein is CASSEGRGRDGEQYF. For the CDR3, the DNA is TGTGCCAGCAGTGAGGGCAGGGGGCGAGATGGCGAGCAGTACTTC. V and J are TRBV2 and TRBJ2-7; 8 nucleotides agree with TRBD1. After removal of 3 bases from V and 6 bases from J, the junction contained 10 bases not matched to a gene. Germline V gene sequence: CDR1 SNHLY, CDR2 FYNNEI. This CDR3 region has 15 residues. Drawing the rest from reference TRBV2 and TRBJ2-7, the complete variable domain is EPEVTQTPSHQVTQMGQEVILRCVPISNHLYFYWYRQILGQKVEFLVSFYNNEISEKSEIFDDQFSVERPDGSNFTLKIRSTKLEDSAMYFCASSEGRGRDGEQYFGPGTRLTVT.

The chain couples TRBV20-1 to TRBJ1-2; TRBD1 aligns across 10 bases. The CDR3 length is 16 residues. Germline V gene data show CDR1 as DFQATT and CDR2 as SNEGSKA (reference sequence). V lost 6 bases, J lost 3 bases, and 13 bases stayed unmatched. CDR3: CSAKDYWDRGDYGYTF. Here the CDR3 DNA reads TGCAGTGCCAAGGATTATTGGGACAGGGGAGACTATGGCTACACCTTC.

The chain carries TRBV3-1 and TRBJ1-6, with 8 bases lining up with TRBD1. There are 16 residues in the CDR3. Germline CDR1 reads LGHDT; CDR2 reads YNNKEL (reference sequence). The junction had 6 bases not matched to a gene; V was cut back by 1 base and J by 7 bases. The CDR3 coding sequence is TGTGCCAGCAGCCAAGGGAGTGGGACAGGCAATTCACCCCTCCACTTT. Translated, it gives CASSQGSGTGNSPLHF. Based on the CDR3 plus reference TRBV3-1 and TRBJ1-6, the full variable domain is DTAVSQTPKYLVTQMGNDKSIKCEQNLGHDTMYWYKQDSKKFLKIMFSYNNKELIINETVPNRFSPKSPDKAHLNLHINSLELGDSAVYFCASSQGSGTGNSPLHFGNGTRLTVT.

This clonotype turned up a few times. V gene TRBV10-3 combines with J gene TRBJ2-5, with D perhaps matching TRBD1 (6 bases). V dropped 3 bases and J dropped 1 base, with 12 bases sitting between them. This CDR3 region has 15 residues. Looked up from germline, CDR1 is ENHRY and CDR2 is SYGVKD. The CDR3 DNA reads as TGTGCCATCAGTGACCTTGGACAGCCCCAAGAGACCCAGTACTTC. Protein sequence: CAISDLGQPQETQYF.

The V gene is TRBV20-1, the J gene TRBJ2-1; D is unclear. Per the germline V gene, CDR1 is DFQATT and CDR2 is SNEGSKA (reference sequence). The length of the CDR3 is 12 residues. Trimming cost V 4 bases and J 8 bases, with 12 bases left between them. The CDR3 coding sequence is TGCAGTGCTACCCTCCATGACGATGAGCAGTTCTTC. Protein product: CSATLHDDEQFF.

The rearrangement joins TRBV6-1 to TRBJ2-5; 10 nucleotides agree with TRBD2. Looked up from germline, CDR1 is MNHNS and CDR2 is SASEGT. V was clipped by 5 bases and J by 0 bases; unmatched bases: 6. The CDR3 totals 16 residues. CDR3 DNA sequence: TGTGCCAGCAGTAGCGGGGGGGCCTTGTACCAAGAGACCCAGTACTTC. Translating gives CASSSGGALYQETQYF.

The chain combines TRBV4-1 with TRBJ2-7, with TRBD2 matching over 11 bases. The J segment lost 5 bases and the V segment lost 4 bases, leaving 4 bases of the junction unmatched. CDR3 size: 14 residues. Germline V gene lookup returns CDR1 MGHRA and CDR2 YSYEKL. CDR3 DNA: TGCGCCAGCAGCCCTCTAGCGGGGGGAAACGAGCAGTACTTC. Its protein is CASSPLAGGNEQYF.

V and J are TRBV6-1 and TRBJ2-3, with D perhaps TRBD1 or TRBD2 (6 bases each). The V end was cut by 7 bases, the J end by 0 bases, with 11 bases between. The CDR3 sequence is 14 residues long. CDR1 and CDR2 (germline): MNHNS, SASEGT. CDR3 loop: CASTEGGSTDTQYF. In DNA form, the CDR3 reads TGTGCCAGCACGGAGGGGGGTAGCACAGATACGCAGTATTTT.

This clonotype was seen a single time. The genes are TRBV29-1 and TRBJ1-1; D ambiguous. V lost 7 bases, J lost 1 base, and 13 bases lay in between. CDR1 and CDR2 (germline): SQVTM, ANQGSEA. This CDR3 spans 13 amino acids. The CDR3 loop reads CSADRRPNTEAFF. CDR3 bases: TGCAGCGCCGACCGCAGGCCGAACACTGAAGCTTTCTTT.

J is TRBJ2-1 and V is TRBV3-1; the D gene could be TRBD1 or TRBD2 (5 bases each). There are 13 residues in the CDR3. Trimming took off 4 bases at V and 12 bases at J, with 16 bases between the two ends. Germline values: CDR1 LGHDT, CDR2 YNNKEL (reference sequence). The DNA for the CDR3 is TGTGCCAGCAGCCCCGGGGCCCGGGATGGGCAGTTCTTC. This sequence encodes CASSPGARDGQFF.

The chain combines TRBV20-1 with TRBJ2-5; 9 positions agree with TRBD1. The CDR3 runs 16 residues. The V gene end was trimmed by 4 bases and the J gene end by 7 bases; junction bases not matched to a gene: 16. Germline V CDR1 and CDR2: DFQATT, SNEGSKA (reference sequence). The CDR3 DNA reads as TGCAGTGCTACTCTAGCCGGGACAGGGTCCCCAATGACCCAGTACTTC. Encoded protein: CSATLAGTGSPMTQYF.

This clonotype showed up just once. The germline gene is not matched at one end of the junction; a read error may be the cause. This chain joins TRBV20-1 and TRBJ2-3, with 11 bases lining up with TRBD1. Per the germline V gene, CDR1 is DFQATT and CDR2 is SNEGSKA (reference sequence). The CDR3 is 15 residues long. The DNA for the CDR3 is TGCAGTGCTAGAGAGTGGACAGGGGGCACAGGTACGCAGTATTTT. It yields the protein CSAREWTGGTGTQYF.

This rearrangement joins TRBV5-5 to TRBJ2-5; no clear D gene. CDR1 is SGHKS, CDR2 YYEKEE, per germline (reference sequence). The CDR3 is made up of 16 amino acids. V was clipped by 0 bases and J by 0 bases, with 12 bases between them. The CDR3 reads CASSLVATQYQETQYF. The CDR3 nucleotides read TGTGCCAGCAGCTTGGTTGCGACGCAATACCAAGAGACCCAGTACTTC. Full variable domain (missing parts from reference TRBV5-5 and TRBJ2-5): DAGVTQSPTHLIKTRGQQVTLRCSPISGHKSVSWYQQVLGQGPQFIFQYYEKEERGRGNFPDRFSARQFPNYSSELNVNALLLGDSALYLCASSLVATQYQETQYFGPGTRLLVL.

This clonotype was found a few times. J is TRBJ2-5 and V is TRBV5-1; TRBD2 matches 15 bases. CDR1 and CDR2 from the germline V gene are SGHRS and YFSETQ. With V trimmed by 4 bases and J by 8 bases, 12 bases remained unmatched. The CDR3 loop spans 17 amino acids. In DNA, the CDR3 is TGCGCCAGCAGCGACGGACTAGCGGGGGGGCCCGGGGACACCCAGTACTTC. Translation gives CASSDGLAGGPGDTQYF.

The V and J genes are TRBV4-1 and TRBJ1-2; TRBD1 might be the D (6 bases). The germline V gene has CDR1 MGHRA and CDR2 YSYEKL. V dropped 4 bases and J dropped 4 bases, with 19 bases sitting between them. CDR3 length: 16 amino acids. The CDR3 DNA sequence: TGCGCCAGCAGCCGCGACTCCACAGGGAACTCCTATGGCTACACCTTC. Protein product: CASSRDSTGNSYGYTF.